A selection of T cell receptor beta chains follows, all from one sample in a study of shared clonotypes between healthy human individuals. Repertoires were generated with immunoSEQ multiplex PCR, while TCRdb's copy carries only in-frame clones and drops some. Of under 850,000 clones listed, 80% to 95% are singletons. Sequencing used naive CD8+ T cells sorted from blood. These receptors were obtained from a man aged 25-45 years in good health. Both conserved end residues are part of each CDR3. A D gene is named only where the DNA matches it firmly. The listing skips clone size in some rows; elsewhere it reads once, few, many or a size class.

V gene	CDR3 length	D gene	J gene	clone size	CDR3 DNA	CDR3 protein
TRBV5-4	15	.	TRBJ2-6	.	TGTGCCAGCAGCTTGACCGGCTCTGGGGCCAACGTCCTGACTTTC	CASSLTGSGANVLTF
TRBV6-1	14	.	TRBJ2-7	.	TGTGCCAGCACCCTCATCGGGAGTCTCGACGAGCAGTACTTC	CASTLIGSLDEQYF
TRBV4-3	14	.	TRBJ1-2	.	TGCGCCAGCAGCCCCCTAGGGGGGGAGGATGGCTACACCTTC	CASSPLGGEDGYTF
TRBV4-3	16	.	TRBJ2-7	.	TGCGCCAGCAGTCACTACGCACAGGGGGGGAGAGGCGAGCAGTACTTC	CASSHYAQGGRGEQYF
TRBV7-7	11	.	TRBJ2-5	.	TGTGCCATATGGGCCAGAGAGACCCAGTACTTC	CAIWARETQYF
TRBV5-1	15	.	TRBJ2-7	.	TGCGCCAGCAGCTTGGGGGACGGCCTCTCCTACGAGCAGTACTTC	CASSLGDGLSYEQYF
TRBV4-1	15	.	TRBJ2-5	.	TGCGCCAGCAGCCAAGATCAGTGGACGGAAGAGACCCAGTACTTC	CASSQDQWTEETQYF
TRBV10-1	14	.	TRBJ2-5	.	TGCGCCAGCAGTGGGTATGGGACACGGGAGACCCAGTACTTC	CASSGYGTRETQYF
TRBV29-1	15	.	TRBJ2-1	.	TGCAGCGTTGTCCCACAGCCGCTTCCCTACAATGAGCAGTTCTTC	CSVVPQPLPYNEQFF
TRBV5-6	13	.	TRBJ2-4	.	TGTGCCAGCCTTGATTTAGCCAAAAACATTCAGTACTTC	CASLDLAKNIQYF
TRBV19	15	.	TRBJ2-3	.	TGTGCCAGTAGTACGGGGGCCGTTAGCACAGATACGCAGTATTTT	CASSTGAVSTDTQYF
TRBV29-1	11	.	TRBJ1-1	.	TGCAGCGTTGATCTCGGCACTGAAGCTTTCTTT	CSVDLGTEAFF
TRBV27	15	.	TRBJ1-4	.	TGTGCCAGCAGAACAAATCGGGGGAAGTACGAAAAACTGTTTTTT	CASRTNRGKYEKLFF
TRBV2	14	.	TRBJ2-1	.	TGTGCCAGCAGTGGAGGGAGGACCTACAATGAGCAGTTCTTC	CASSGGRTYNEQFF
TRBV11-2	15	.	TRBJ2-3	.	TGTGCCAGCAGCTTACGGGGGCGAAGCACAGATACGCAGTATTTT	CASSLRGRSTDTQYF
TRBV7-2	13	.	TRBJ1-1	.	TGTGCCAGCAGCACCCAGGGGTGGACTGAAGCTTTCTTT	CASSTQGWTEAFF
TRBV19	13	.	TRBJ2-7	.	TGTGCCAGTAAAGAGACAAATTCCTACGAGCAGTACTTC	CASKETNSYEQYF
TRBV4-1	19	TRBD2	TRBJ2-1	.	TGCGCCAGCAGCCAAAGTGGGAGCGGGACCCTCAGCTCCTACAATGAGCAGTTCTTC	CASSQSGSGTLSSYNEQFF
TRBV7-9	14	TRBD2	TRBJ2-7	.	TGTGCCAGCAGCTTTAGCGGGAGCTTCCACGAGCAGTACTTC	CASSFSGSFHEQYF
TRBV5-4	15	.	TRBJ2-5	.	TGTGCCAGCAGCGGGGGGACCGAGCAGGGGGAGACCCAGTACTTC	CASSGGTEQGETQYF
TRBV14	14	.	TRBJ2-4	once	TGTGCCAGCAGCCAAGATGAGACCCAAAACATTCAGTACTTC	CASSQDETQNIQYF
TRBV27	13	.	TRBJ2-7	.	TGTGCCAGCAGTCCCGGATTGGTGAGCGAGCAGTACTTC	CASSPGLVSEQYF
TRBV4-2	15	TRBD2	TRBJ2-7	.	TGTGCCAGCAGCCAAGATCCAGCGGGATTTTACGAGCAGTACTTC	CASSQDPAGFYEQYF
TRBV6-1	13	.	TRBJ1-3	.	TGTGCCAGCAGTGAAATGGGGATGGCCACCATATATTTT	CASSEMGMATIYF
TRBV7-3	15	TRBD2	TRBJ2-5	.	TGTGCCAGCAGCTCCGATGGCGGGAGGGGCGAGACCCAGTACTTC	CASSSDGGRGETQYF
TRBV11-2	14	TRBD2	TRBJ2-7	.	TGTGCCAGCAGCTTAGCGGGGGAGGGCTACGAGCAGTACTTC	CASSLAGEGYEQYF
TRBV5-8	16	.	TRBJ2-1	.	TGTGCCAGCAGCCCTTTGCGGGAAAGCACCTACAATGAGCAGTTCTTC	CASSPLRESTYNEQFF
TRBV27	15	.	TRBJ2-7	.	TGTGCCAGCAGTTTAGGGCAGGGAATATACTACGAGCAGTACTTC	CASSLGQGIYYEQYF
TRBV29-1	14	TRBD2	TRBJ2-1	.	TGCAGCGTTGAATTAGGACTAGCGTGGGCTGAGCAGTTCTTC	CSVELGLAWAEQFF
TRBV28	12	.	TRBJ2-7	.	TGTGCCCACTCGAGGTACAGCTACGAGCAGTACTTC	CAHSRYSYEQYF
TRBV4-1	14	.	TRBJ2-1	.	TGCGCCAGCAGCCAAGAGGCCGGGTACAATGAGCAGTTCTTC	CASSQEAGYNEQFF
TRBV29-1	13	.	TRBJ1-1	.	TGCAGCGCAAAAGCAGTTTCGAACACTGAAGCTTTCTTT	CSAKAVSNTEAFF
TRBV6-6	13	.	TRBJ2-1	.	TGTGCCAGCAGTTCTTTCGGATTGAATGAGCAGTTCTTC	CASSSFGLNEQFF
TRBV7-9	16	.	TRBJ2-2	.	TGTGCCAGCAGTCCCACTGGGACCACGAACACCGGGGAGCTGTTTTTT	CASSPTGTTNTGELFF
TRBV12-5	15	.	TRBJ2-3	.	TGTGCTAGTGGTTCCCCATTAGGTAGCACAGATACGCAGTATTTT	CASGSPLGSTDTQYF
TRBV19	14	.	TRBJ2-7	.	TGTGCCAGTAGTCCTGGTGATTGGGCCTACGAGCAGTACTTC	CASSPGDWAYEQYF
TRBV10-2	14	.	TRBJ1-1	.	TGCGCCAGCAGTGATATTGCAGGGGACACTGAAGCTTTCTTT	CASSDIAGDTEAFF
TRBV7-9	16	TRBD2	TRBJ2-1	.	TGTGCCAGCAGCCCGACTAGCGGGAGATCCTACAATGAGCAGTTCTTC	CASSPTSGRSYNEQFF
TRBV4-3	18	TRBD1	TRBJ2-5	few	TGCGCCAGCAGCCAAGATTTAACGGGGACAGGGAAATCCGAGACCCAGTACTTC	CASSQDLTGTGKSETQYF
TRBV11-2	14	.	TRBJ2-7	.	TGTGCCAGCACCTTGGCGTCCACAAGCTACGAGCAGTACTTC	CASTLASTSYEQYF
TRBV4-1	13	.	TRBJ2-1	.	TGCGCCAGCAGTCGCCTCCCAAACAATGAGCAGTTCTTC	CASSRLPNNEQFF
TRBV10-3	15	TRBD2	TRBJ2-3	.	TGTGCCATCGGGGGACTAGCGGGGGTCACAGATACGCAGTATTTT	CAIGGLAGVTDTQYF
TRBV5-1	14	.	TRBJ2-2	.	TGCGCCAGCAGCTTGGCCAGCGGCCACGGGGAGCTGTTTTTT	CASSLASGHGELFF
TRBV11-2	13	.	TRBJ2-7	.	TGTGCCAGCAGCTTTGGACGGAACTACGAGCAGTACTTC	CASSFGRNYEQYF
TRBV9	16	TRBD1	TRBJ1-3	.	TGTGCCAGCAGCGCCGGGGGGACAGGGGCTGGAAACACCATATATTTT	CASSAGGTGAGNTIYF
TRBV5-8	16	TRBD2	TRBJ2-7	.	TGTGCCAGCAGCTTGGGGGAGGGAACAACACACTACGAGCAGTACTTC	CASSLGEGTTHYEQYF
TRBV29-1	13	TRBD1	TRBJ2-7	.	TGCAGCGTGCTTTACAGGGGGCTCGACGAGCAGTACTTC	CSVLYRGLDEQYF
TRBV19	17	TRBD1	TRBJ1-2	.	TGTGCCAGTAGTCCAAGCACGGGACAGGTATCCCACTATGGCTACACCTTC	CASSPSTGQVSHYGYTF
TRBV6-5	15	.	TRBJ1-2	.	TGTGCCAGCAGTTACTCGAGGGCCGACTCATATGGCTACACCTTC	CASSYSRADSYGYTF
TRBV29-1	16	TRBD2	TRBJ2-5	.	TGCAGCGTTGTGGGAACCCTAGCGGGAGCCCCAGAGACCCAGTACTTC	CSVVGTLAGAPETQYF